Listed here are 28 T cell receptor beta chains from one sample, sequenced in a study of blood T cell repertoires in COVID-19. The data were produced by immunoSEQ multiplex PCR, yet TCRdb's version contains in-frame clones alone and is incomplete. The sample consists of 260,000 or so clones, roughly four fifths of them appearing once. Sequences were obtained from peripheral blood. The receptors stem from an elderly woman with COVID-19, enrolled during active disease.

This clone was seen more than once but under ten times. The chain recombines TRBV30 with TRBJ1-2, with D tentatively TRBD1 (6 bases). Looked up from germline, CDR1 is GTSNPN and CDR2 is SVGIG (reference sequence). The CDR3 runs 14 residues. Trimming shortened V by 4 bases and J by 1 base, and 13 bases separated the two germline ends. CDR3 sequence (DNA): TGTGCCTGGACCCGACAGGCAGTTAACTATGGCTACACCTTC. Translating it yields CAWTRQAVNYGYTF.

The chain combines TRBV19 with TRBJ1-4; D is ambiguous. The CDR3 is made up of 12 amino acids. V dropped 1 base and J dropped 8 bases, with 5 bases sitting between them. Germline V gene sequence: CDR1 LNHDA, CDR2 SQIVND (reference sequence). CDR3: CASSIGLEKLFF. Written as DNA, the CDR3 is TGTGCCAGTAGTATAGGACTCGAAAAACTGTTTTTT.

The chain is built from TRBV27 and TRBJ1-5; TRBD1 matches 7 bases. The J segment lost 9 bases and the V segment lost 8 bases, leaving 16 bases of the junction unmatched. The CDR3 contains 15 residues. Germline V gives CDR1 MNHEY, CDR2 SMNVEV (reference sequence). CDR3 region: CASRDGQALLTPQHF. CDR3 sequence (DNA): TGTGCCAGCCGGGACGGACAGGCCCTTCTTACGCCCCAGCATTTT.

V is TRBV12-3 or TRBV12-4 and J is TRBJ1-5; the D is unclear. V dropped 3 bases and J dropped 5 bases, with 8 bases sitting between them. The CDR3 extends over 13 amino acids. The CDR3: CASSFGPDQPQHF. The CDR3, as DNA: TGTGCCAGCAGTTTCGGTCCGGATCAGCCCCAGCATTTT.

The chain recombines TRBV6-5 with TRBJ1-2; D is ambiguous. CDR3 length: 14 amino acids. Trimming removed 4 bases at V and 2 bases at J, with 11 bases between. Germline-derived CDR1 and CDR2 are MNHEY and SVGAGI. The CDR3 reads CASSSPVMNYGYTF. The DNA for the CDR3 is TGTGCCAGCAGTTCCCCAGTCATGAACTATGGCTACACCTTC.

This chain joins TRBV5-4 and TRBJ1-2; TRBD1 is a possible D gene (6 bases). The V gene lost 10 bases and the J gene lost 4 bases, with 17 bases spanning the gap. The CDR3 contains 13 residues. Germline lookup yields CDR1 SGHNT and CDR2 YYREEE (reference sequence). The CDR3 sequence: CAWGHPVGYGYTF. DNA for the CDR3: TGTGCCTGGGGACACCCTGTTGGCTATGGCTACACCTTC.

Written as DNA, the CDR3 is TGTGCCAGCAGCTTAGCTGGACTAGCGGGAAGCACAGATACGCAGTATTTT. It codes for CASSLAGLAGSTDTQYF. The chain combines TRBV7-6 with TRBJ2-3; TRBD2 matches at 12 bases. V shed 0 bases and J 0 bases; nucleotides not matched to a gene: 1. Germline CDR1 and CDR2: SGHVS and FNYEAQ. The CDR3 consists of 17 residues.

The chain joins TRBV2 to TRBJ2-2; D perhaps matches TRBD1 (5 bases). The CDR3 sequence is 14 residues long. Trimming shortened V by 1 base and J by 8 bases, and 11 bases separated the two germline ends. Germline V gene lookup returns CDR1 SNHLY and CDR2 FYNNEI. The chain's CDR3 is CASSEVVWTGELFF. The CDR3 DNA reads as TGTGCCAGCAGTGAAGTTGTCTGGACAGGGGAGCTGTTTTTT.

The chain combines TRBV12-3 or TRBV12-4 with TRBJ1-2; tentatively, D is TRBD1 (6 bases). CDR3 size: 11 residues. Trimming cost V 5 bases and J 8 bases, with 9 bases left between them. The CDR3, as DNA: TGTGCCAGCAGTCTGGGGGCAGGCTACACCTTC. Translating it yields CASSLGAGYTF.

This chain joins TRBV11-3 and TRBJ2-2; 8 bases match TRBD1. V dropped 5 bases and J dropped 3; count of bases not matched to a gene: 5. The V gene's germline CDR1 is SGHNT and CDR2 YENEEA. This CDR3 is 15 amino acids long. CDR3 amino acids: CASSRDRGYTGELFF. Written as DNA, the CDR3 is TGTGCCAGCAGCCGAGACAGGGGCTACACCGGGGAGCTGTTTTTT.

This chain connects TRBV5-1 to TRBJ1-4; D is possibly TRBD1 (5 bases). The V gene lost 1 base and the J gene lost 8 bases, with 15 bases spanning the gap. The CDR3 is made up of 15 amino acids. Germline V CDR1 and CDR2: SGHRS, YFSETQ. The CDR3 nucleotides are TGCGCCAGCAGCTTGACCTCAGGGAGGCGGGAAAAACTGTTTTTT. Translating it yields CASSLTSGRREKLFF. Filled out from reference TRBV5-1 and TRBJ1-4, the complete variable domain reads KAGVTQTPRYLIKTRGQQVTLSCSPISGHRSVSWYQQTPGQGLQFLFEYFSETQRNKGNFPGRFSGRQFSNSRSEMNVSTLELGDSALYLCASSLTSGRREKLFFGSGTQLSVL.

Worth noting for this clone: Other DNA sequences within the sample encode an identical CDR3. This chain links TRBV5-1 with TRBJ1-4; 7 bases align to TRBD1. Losses at the gene ends were 4 bases for V and 2 bases for J; bases not matched to a gene: 2. CDR1 SGHRS and CDR2 YFSETQ come from the germline V gene. The length of the CDR3 is 14 residues. The DNA of the CDR3 is TGCGCCAGCAGCCGGGACAGCACTAATGAAAAACTGTTTTTT. Residues: CASSRDSTNEKLFF.

The CDR3 loop reads CASSRGQGALAGELFF. The CDR3 DNA reads TGTGCCAGCAGCCGCGGACAGGGGGCTCTAGCCGGGGAGCTGTTTTTT. The chain links TRBV5-4 to TRBJ2-2; 11 bases are a match to TRBD1. The V segment lost 4 bases and the J segment 6 bases; nucleotides outside the gene matches: 8. The CDR3 spans 16 residues. In germline, CDR1 is SGHNT, CDR2 YYREEE (reference sequence).

This clone was seen a few times. The rearrangement uses TRBV27 and TRBJ1-2; the D is unclear. The CDR3 length is 13 residues. CDR1 and CDR2 (germline): MNHEY, SMNVEV (reference sequence). The V and J ends lost 3 bases and 1 base respectively, with 6 bases between them. CDR3 sequence: CASSFSVNYGYTF. Written as DNA, the CDR3 is TGTGCCAGCAGTTTTTCGGTTAACTATGGCTACACCTTC.

In this sample, this clone turned up once. The CDR3 region is CASSPRYQGTVSGNTIYF. CDR3 nucleotide sequence: TGTGCCAGCTCACCACGGTATCAGGGTACAGTCTCTGGAAACACCATATATTTT. The V and J genes are TRBV18 and TRBJ1-3, with D possibly TRBD1 on 5 matching bases. Per the germline V gene, CDR1 is KGHSH and CDR2 is LQKENI. CDR3 size: 18 residues. Trimming cost V 1 base and J 0 bases, with 16 bases left between them.

The chain recombines TRBV4-3 with TRBJ2-4; unclear D gene. V was trimmed by 0 bases and J by 9 bases, leaving 12 bases between them. The CDR3 runs to 14 residues. The germline V gene encodes CDR1 LGHNA and CDR2 YSLEER. CDR3 in DNA: TGCGCCAGCAGCCAAGAACGAGAATCCGGCATTCAGTACTTC. Protein product: CASSQERESGIQYF.

This clone was counted only a few times. The V gene is TRBV3-1 (or the pseudogene TRBV3-2), the J gene TRBJ1-5; 8 nucleotides line up with TRBD1. The trim removed 1 base at V and 6 bases at J, leaving 11 bases unmatched. Per germline, CDR1 LGHDT and CDR2 YNNKEL (reference sequence). The CDR3 is 17 residues long. CDR3 DNA sequence: TGTGCCAGCAGCCAAGGCTACAACAGGGGGAAGAGTCAGCCCCAGCATTTT. The encoded protein is CASSQGYNRGKSQPQHF.

The gene calls are TRBV4-1 and TRBJ1-4; D gene ambiguous. Germline V gene sequence: CDR1 MGHRA, CDR2 YSYEKL. V was clipped by 1 base and J by 7 bases, with 10 bases between them. The CDR3 contains 14 residues. The CDR3 DNA is TGCGCCAGCAGCCAAGGAGGGAAAGGTGAAAAACTGTTTTTT. Amino acids: CASSQGGKGEKLFF.

This chain joins TRBV5-6 and TRBJ1-2; possibly TRBD1 for D (6 bases). The CDR3 runs to 15 residues. Between the trimmed V and J ends, which lost 0 bases and 7 bases, there was a span of 16 bases. Looked up from germline, CDR1 is SGHDT and CDR2 is YYEEEE. CDR3 DNA sequence: TGTGCCAGCAGCTTGGGGCCAGGGGCGTTCGGTGGCTACACCTTC. It specifies CASSLGPGAFGGYTF.

V and J are TRBV6-5 and TRBJ2-5; no definite D call. The CDR3 totals 14 residues. The V end lost 6 bases, the J end lost 4 bases, and 15 bases lay between the germline ends. Germline CDR1 and CDR2: MNHEY and SVGAGI. The CDR3 reads CASSPSRVRETQYF. CDR3 in DNA: TGTGCCAGCAGCCCGTCGCGTGTGCGAGAGACCCAGTACTTC.

The genes are TRBV6-4 and TRBJ2-1; 7 bases align to TRBD1. The V segment lost 6 bases and the J segment 9 bases; nucleotides outside the gene matches: 11. Germline CDR1 is MRHNA and CDR2 is SNTAGT. The CDR3 contains 14 residues. The CDR3 loop is CASSRQGPGGEQFF. CDR3 nucleotide sequence: TGTGCCAGCAGCCGACAGGGACCAGGGGGTGAGCAGTTCTTC.

This clone appeared a single time. The chain recombines TRBV10-3 with TRBJ2-7, with 12 bases identical to TRBD2. Per germline, CDR1 ENHRY and CDR2 SYGVKD. There are 14 residues in the CDR3. V lost 7 bases and J lost 7; bases outside the gene matches: 8. CDR3 region: CAIMVTSGSGEQYF. The CDR3, as DNA: TGTGCCATCATGGTGACTAGCGGGAGTGGTGAGCAGTACTTC.

CDR3 nucleotides: TGTGCCAGCAGCCTTCTTTGGGCCTCTGGGGCCAACGTCCTGACTTTC. Protein product: CASSLLWASGANVLTF. The rearrangement joins TRBV7-9 to TRBJ2-6; D not resolved. Germline CDR1 is SEHNR and CDR2 is FQNEAQ (reference sequence). V was shortened by 5 bases and J by 0 bases, with 11 bases between the two germline ends. There are 16 residues in the CDR3.

CDR3 in amino acids: CASSWDRENTEAFF. The DNA of the CDR3 is TGTGCCAGCTCCTGGGACAGGGAGAACACTGAAGCTTTCTTT. The chain combines TRBV18 with TRBJ1-1; 9 nucleotides line up with TRBD1. The CDR3 runs 14 residues. J was trimmed by 1 base and V by 6 bases; bases with no gene match: 3. Germline loops: CDR1 KGHSH, CDR2 LQKENI. Full variable domain (rest looked up from reference TRBV18 and TRBJ1-1): NAGVMQNPRHLVRRRGQEARLRCSPMKGHSHVYWYRQLPEEGLKFMVYLQKENIIDESGMPKERFSAEFPKEGPSILRIQQVVRGDSAAYFCASSWDRENTEAFFGQGTRLTVV.

The CDR3 is CASSWRAVANYGYTF. The CDR3 region has the DNA TGTGCCAGCAGCTGGAGGGCAGTGGCTAACTATGGCTACACCTTC. The rearrangement uses TRBV7-8 and TRBJ1-2; D unclear. This CDR3 is 15 amino acids long. Germline V lookup: CDR1 SGHVS, CDR2 FQNEAQ. V shed 4 bases and J shed 0 bases, with 12 bases lying between them. The full variable domain, rest sourced from reference TRBV7-8 and TRBJ1-2, is GAGVSQSPRYKVAKRGQDVALRCDPISGHVSLFWYQQALGQGPEFLTYFQNEAQLDKSGLPSDRFFAERPEGSVSTLKIQRTQQEDSAVYLCASSWRAVANYGYTFGSGTRLTVV.

V usage is TRBV30 and J usage is TRBJ1-5; D is ambiguous. Germline-derived CDR1 and CDR2 are GTSNPN and SVGIG (reference sequence). The CDR3 loop spans 14 amino acids. The germline V and J ends were trimmed by 2 bases and 4 bases, with 12 bases remaining between them. This CDR3 reads CAWSSPPRNQPQHF. The CDR3 DNA is TGTGCCTGGAGTTCCCCCCCCAGAAATCAGCCCCAGCATTTT.

The gene calls are TRBV15 and TRBJ1-2; no clear D gene. This CDR3 has 14 residues. V was cut by 0 bases and J by 3 bases, with 8 bases left in between. Germline-derived CDR1 and CDR2 are LNHNV and YYDKDF (reference sequence). This chain's CDR3 is CATSRDRADYGYTF. The CDR3 DNA follows: TGTGCCACCAGCAGAGATCGTGCAGACTATGGCTACACCTTC.

The chain couples TRBV14 to TRBJ2-5; 9 bases map to TRBD2. The CDR3 sequence is 15 residues long. Germline CDR1 SGHDN, CDR2 FVKESK. The V gene end was trimmed by 7 bases and the J gene end by 4 bases; junction bases not matched to a gene: 10. CDR3 loop: CASTYSGRRGETQYF. CDR3 in DNA: TGTGCCAGCACCTATAGCGGGAGAAGGGGAGAGACCCAGTACTTC.